This is a list of T cell receptor beta chains from one sample in a study of graft-versus-host responses after intestinal transplantation. Generated by immunoSEQ multiplex PCR, the TCRdb table keeps only in-frame clones and is missing some. The sample includes a few thousand clones, 29% of them seen just once. The sample consisted of alloreactive CD4+ T cells from a mixed lymphocyte reaction culture, taken before transplantation. The receptor source for this set is a human patient who was an organ donor for intestinal transplantation. Both conserved end residues are part of each CDR3. Fields, in order: J gene, clone size, D gene, V gene, CDR3 DNA, CDR3 protein. A D gene is named only where the DNA matches it firmly. Not every row has a clone size; where given, it reads once, few, many or a size class.

j_call: TRBJ2-2; clone_size: medium-sized; d_call: .; v_call: TRBV7-6; cdr3_nt: TGTGCCAGCAGCTTAATCAGCACCGGGGAGCTGTTTTTT; cdr3_aa: CASSLISTGELFF
j_call: TRBJ2-7; clone_size: .; d_call: .; v_call: TRBV6-1; cdr3_nt: TGTGCCAGCAGCCCGAAGAAGCAGTACTTC; cdr3_aa: CASSPKKQYF
j_call: TRBJ2-1; clone_size: few; d_call: .; v_call: TRBV11-2; cdr3_nt: TGTGCCAGCAGCTTAGCGGGGGTTTACAATGAGCAGTTCTTC; cdr3_aa: CASSLAGVYNEQFF
j_call: TRBJ2-3; clone_size: .; d_call: TRBD2; v_call: TRBV5-6; cdr3_nt: TGTGCCAGCAGCTTGCGGGGGGGCGATACGCAGTATTTT; cdr3_aa: CASSLRGGDTQYF
j_call: TRBJ2-7; clone_size: few; d_call: TRBD2; v_call: TRBV7-2; cdr3_nt: TGTGCCAGCAGCTTACCGGGGGGGCCATCCGAGCAGTACTTC; cdr3_aa: CASSLPGGPSEQYF
j_call: TRBJ1-1; clone_size: .; d_call: .; v_call: TRBV28; cdr3_nt: TGTGCCAGCAGCTGGACAGTAGGTGAAGCTTTCTTT; cdr3_aa: CASSWTVGEAFF
j_call: TRBJ1-1; clone_size: .; d_call: TRBD1; v_call: TRBV7-9; cdr3_nt: TGTGCCAGCAGCTTACTTGCTGGACAGGGGGCGAACACTGAAGCTTTCTTT; cdr3_aa: CASSLLAGQGANTEAFF
j_call: TRBJ2-7; clone_size: .; d_call: TRBD2; v_call: TRBV11-3; cdr3_nt: TGTGCCAGCAGCTTCGGCGGGGGACCCTACGAGCAGTACTTC; cdr3_aa: CASSFGGGPYEQYF
j_call: TRBJ2-7; clone_size: .; d_call: .; v_call: TRBV7-2; cdr3_nt: TGTGCCAGCAGCTTTGGTGGGGCGGGGTCCTACGAGCAGTACTTC; cdr3_aa: CASSFGGAGSYEQYF
j_call: TRBJ2-7; clone_size: few; d_call: .; v_call: TRBV7-2; cdr3_nt: TGTGCCAGCCTCTCGCGGGGCTCCTACGAGCAGTACTTC; cdr3_aa: CASLSRGSYEQYF
j_call: TRBJ1-2; clone_size: .; d_call: TRBD1; v_call: TRBV6-1; cdr3_nt: TGTGCCAGCAGACGGACAGGGAACTATGGCTACACCTTC; cdr3_aa: CASRRTGNYGYTF
j_call: TRBJ2-7; clone_size: .; d_call: TRBD1; v_call: TRBV27; cdr3_nt: TGTGCCAGCAGTTCCCCCGGGACAGGGCGGTACGAGCAGTACTTC; cdr3_aa: CASSSPGTGRYEQYF
j_call: TRBJ1-2; clone_size: .; d_call: .; v_call: TRBV6-5; cdr3_nt: TGTGCCAGCAGTTACCGGGGCAGGGGACTTGGGTATGGCTACACCTTC; cdr3_aa: CASSYRGRGLGYGYTF
j_call: TRBJ1-1; clone_size: medium-sized; d_call: .; v_call: TRBV7-2; cdr3_nt: TGTGCCAGCAGCTTCGAAAATAGGTGGGGCACTGAAGCTTTCTTT; cdr3_aa: CASSFENRWGTEAFF
j_call: TRBJ2-1; clone_size: few; d_call: .; v_call: TRBV28; cdr3_nt: TGTGCCAGCAGCCGAGGTGGGGCAGGGGACAATGAGCAGTTCTTC; cdr3_aa: CASSRGGAGDNEQFF
j_call: TRBJ2-7; clone_size: large; d_call: TRBD1; v_call: TRBV19; cdr3_nt: TGTGCCAGTAGGGGACAGTCTAATTACGAGCAGTACTTC; cdr3_aa: CASRGQSNYEQYF
j_call: TRBJ1-6; clone_size: medium-sized; d_call: TRBD1; v_call: TRBV18; cdr3_nt: TGTGCCAGCGTGGGACAGTTTAATTCACCCCTCCACTTT; cdr3_aa: CASVGQFNSPLHF
j_call: TRBJ2-3; clone_size: few; d_call: TRBD2; v_call: TRBV7-2; cdr3_nt: TGTGCCAGCAGGCCGGGACTAGCGGCCCGGGGCACAGATACGCAGTATTTT; cdr3_aa: CASRPGLAARGTDTQYF
j_call: TRBJ2-7; clone_size: few; d_call: TRBD1; v_call: TRBV19; cdr3_nt: TGTGCCAGTAGTATAGTTGGGACAGGGCCCTACGAGCAGTACTTC; cdr3_aa: CASSIVGTGPYEQYF
j_call: TRBJ2-6; clone_size: .; d_call: .; v_call: TRBV7-6; cdr3_nt: TGTGCCAGCAGCTGGAGCCTCTCTGGGGCCAACGTCCTGACTTTC; cdr3_aa: CASSWSLSGANVLTF
j_call: TRBJ1-1; clone_size: .; d_call: TRBD1; v_call: TRBV6-1; cdr3_nt: TGTGCCAGCAGTGCCCAGGGGGGAAACCTTTTCTTT; cdr3_aa: CASSAQGGNLFF
j_call: TRBJ2-3; clone_size: .; d_call: .; v_call: TRBV5-1; cdr3_nt: TGCGCCAGCAGCTTGGATGGGGGGCCAAGAGATACGCAGTATTTT; cdr3_aa: CASSLDGGPRDTQYF
j_call: TRBJ2-7; clone_size: .; d_call: .; v_call: TRBV6-6; cdr3_nt: TGTGCCAGCACCTCGGGACGGGTCTCCTACGAGCAGTACTTC; cdr3_aa: CASTSGRVSYEQYF
j_call: TRBJ1-2; clone_size: medium-sized; d_call: .; v_call: TRBV27; cdr3_nt: TGTGCCAGCAGACAACAGGGATTGTACTATGGCTACACCTTC; cdr3_aa: CASRQQGLYYGYTF
j_call: TRBJ2-2; clone_size: once; d_call: TRBD1; v_call: TRBV7-3; cdr3_nt: TGTGCCAGCAGCCCGGGACAGGGGGCACACCGGGGAGCTGTTTTT; cdr3_aa: CASSPGQGAHRGAVF
j_call: TRBJ2-2; clone_size: .; d_call: TRBD2; v_call: TRBV7-2; cdr3_nt: TGTGCCAGCAGCAGACGGGGGGGCCCCGGGGAGCTGTTTTTT; cdr3_aa: CASSRRGGPGELFF
j_call: TRBJ1-2; clone_size: .; d_call: TRBD1; v_call: TRBV28; cdr3_nt: TGTGCCAGCAGTTTACAGGGGGCAGGAGGCTACACCTTC; cdr3_aa: CASSLQGAGGYTF
j_call: TRBJ1-1; clone_size: .; d_call: .; v_call: TRBV5-1; cdr3_nt: TGTGCCAGCAGCTTGCCAGGGGTGGTCACTGAAGCTTTCTTT; cdr3_aa: CASSLPGVVTEAFF
j_call: TRBJ2-1; clone_size: few; d_call: .; v_call: TRBV19; cdr3_nt: TGTGCCAGTAGACCCGACTTGGGCGAATTCTTC; cdr3_aa: CASRPDLGEFF
j_call: TRBJ1-2; clone_size: .; d_call: .; v_call: TRBV1; cdr3_nt: TGCACCAGCAGACTCAAGAGTGTGCGAAAGACCTATGGCTACACCTTC; cdr3_aa: CTSRLKSVRKTYGYTF
j_call: TRBJ1-1; clone_size: few; d_call: TRBD1; v_call: TRBV7-6; cdr3_nt: TGTGCCAGCAGCTTAGCGGCAGGGGGGGGAGTTGAAGCTTTCTTT; cdr3_aa: CASSLAAGGGVEAFF